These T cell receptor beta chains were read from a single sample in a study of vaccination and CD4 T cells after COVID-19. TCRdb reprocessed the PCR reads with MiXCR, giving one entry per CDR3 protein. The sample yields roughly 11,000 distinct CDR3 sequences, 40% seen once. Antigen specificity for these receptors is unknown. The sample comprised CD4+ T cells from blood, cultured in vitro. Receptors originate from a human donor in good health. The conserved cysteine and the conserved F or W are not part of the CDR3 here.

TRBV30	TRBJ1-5	AWSVQGGSNQPQH
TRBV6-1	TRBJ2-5	ASRRGGPQETQY
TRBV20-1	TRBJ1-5	SVRDRGRNSNQPQH
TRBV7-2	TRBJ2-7	ASSLTYEQY
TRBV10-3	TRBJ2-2	AIRRTVETGTPNTGELF
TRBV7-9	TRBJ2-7	ASSLTSYEQY
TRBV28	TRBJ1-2	ASSTGRSYGYT
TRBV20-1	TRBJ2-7	SASILAGSYEQY
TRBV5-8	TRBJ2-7	ASSLWAGEYEQY
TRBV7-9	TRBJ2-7	ASSYTSLYEQY
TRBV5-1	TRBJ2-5	ASSLRSGLAEGGETQY
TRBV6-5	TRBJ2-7	ASSSTYEQY